This TCR beta chain emerged from a study of cytomegalovirus exposure and HLA in healthy donors. In the PCR, 60 Vbeta and 13 Jbeta primers were used. The method was immunoSEQ multiplex PCR; TCRdb's version includes in-frame clones alone and lacks a portion of them. This sample carries 170,000 or so clones, more than 60% of them seen once, and the ten largest clones take around 3%. This clone was recorded many times. As yet, its antigen is unknown. The CDR3 is made up of 16 amino acids. The V gene's germline CDR1 is MGHRA and CDR2 YSYEKL. V was pared by 0 bases and J by 2 bases, with 5 bases of the junction left unmatched. Study results and limitations: HLA allele associations emerged for about 16,000 TCR beta sequences in a later analysis, at 0.05 false discovery rate.

This chain uses TRBV4-1 with TRBJ1-2; 8 nucleotides match TRBD1. Sequences were obtained from PBMCs. The clonotype originates from a woman between 45 and 60 years old in good health and CMV-seropositive. The DNA of the CDR3 is TGCGCCAGCAGCCAAGATAGGACAGGGTCCAACTATGGCTACACCTTC. This translates into CASSQDRTGSNYGYTF.